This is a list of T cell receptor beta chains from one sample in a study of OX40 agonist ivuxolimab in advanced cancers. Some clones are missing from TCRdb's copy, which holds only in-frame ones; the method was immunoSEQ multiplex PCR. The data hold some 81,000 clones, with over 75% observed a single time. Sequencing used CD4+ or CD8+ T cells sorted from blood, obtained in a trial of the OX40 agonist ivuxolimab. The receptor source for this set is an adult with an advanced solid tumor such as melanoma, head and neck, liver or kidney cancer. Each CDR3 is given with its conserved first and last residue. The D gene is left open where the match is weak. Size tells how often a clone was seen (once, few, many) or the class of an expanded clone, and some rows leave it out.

CASSPRTGGYGYTF TGTGCCAGCAGCCCTCGGACAGGGGGCTATGGCTACACCTTC TRBJ1-2 TRBD1 . TRBV5-8
CSAASRNIQYF TGCAGTGCTGCTAGTAGGAACATTCAGTACTTC TRBJ2-4 . . TRBV20-1
CASSLNNQPQHF TGTGCCAGCAGCTTAAACAATCAGCCCCAGCATTTT TRBJ1-5 . medium-sized TRBV7-2
CASSQAGGQSNGYTF TGCGCCAGCAGCCAAGCGGGGGGGCAGTCGAATGGCTACACCTTC TRBJ1-2 . . TRBV4-3
CAAKTLTGWGGYTF TGTGCCGCTAAAACCCTGACAGGGTGGGGTGGCTACACCTTC TRBJ1-2 TRBD1 . TRBV19
CASSFRAEGPYGYTF TGTGCCAGCAGCTTTAGGGCTGAGGGTCCCTATGGCTACACCTTC TRBJ1-2 . . TRBV7-9
CASSLSLGAEKLFF TGTGCCAGCAGCTTAAGTTTAGGGGCCGAAAAACTGTTTTTT TRBJ1-4 . . TRBV5-4
CASSEALGRDFNYGYTF TGTGCCAGCAGTGAAGCGCTAGGTCGGGACTTCAACTATGGCTACACCTTC TRBJ1-2 . once TRBV6-1
CASSPGWGSGNTIYF TGTGCCAGCAGCCCCGGGTGGGGCTCTGGAAACACCATATATTTT TRBJ1-3 . . TRBV7-2
CASSGQGAGGYNEQFF TGTGCCAGCAGTGGCCAGGGAGCGGGGGGATACAATGAGCAGTTCTTC TRBJ2-1 TRBD2 . TRBV2
CASSEAPNADIQYF TGTGCCAGCAGTGAAGCCCCAAATGCTGACATTCAGTACTTC TRBJ2-4 . . TRBV2
CASSPGRDYGYTF TGTGCCAGCAGCCCCGGCAGGGACTATGGCTACACCTTC TRBJ1-2 . . TRBV7-2
CASSQPPGQGSSPLHF TGCGCCAGCAGCCAACCTCCGGGACAGGGGAGTTCACCCCTCCACTTT TRBJ1-6 TRBD1 few TRBV4-1
CASSSGSEAFF TGTGCCAGCAGCTCTGGTAGTGAAGCTTTCTTT TRBJ1-1 . . TRBV6-1
CASSLAMVAGGPADTQYF TGTGCCAGCAGCTTAGCGATGGTCGCGGGGGGGCCGGCAGATACGCAGTATTTT TRBJ2-3 TRBD2 . TRBV7-2
CASSWADSGANVLTF TGTGCCAGCAGCTGGGCGGACTCTGGGGCCAACGTCCTGACTTTC TRBJ2-6 . . TRBV4-2
CASSVATGWDEQYF TGTGCCAGCAGCGTAGCGACAGGGTGGGACGAGCAGTACTTC TRBJ2-7 TRBD1 . TRBV9
CASSLQGVYEQYF TGTGCCAGCAGCTTACAGGGGGTCTACGAGCAGTACTTC TRBJ2-7 TRBD1 once TRBV5-4
CASSLQGLDNSPLHF TGTGCCAGCAGCTTGCAGGGCCTAGATAATTCACCCCTCCACTTT TRBJ1-6 . few TRBV5-5
CAWSYSTRSYGYTF TGTGCCTGGAGTTACAGCACTCGGTCTTATGGCTACACCTTC TRBJ1-2 . . TRBV30
CASSSLTSGGNTEAFF TGTGCCAGCAGCTCTCTTACGTCGGGAGGGAACACTGAAGCTTTCTTT TRBJ1-1 . . TRBV7-3
CASSRRRQGSTDTQYF TGTGCCAGCAGTAGGAGAAGACAGGGAAGCACAGATACGCAGTATTTT TRBJ2-3 TRBD1 . TRBV27
CASSLEAAGTDTQYF TGTGCCAGCAGCTTGGAGGCGGCTGGCACAGATACGCAGTATTTT TRBJ2-3 . . TRBV5-5
CASSLGGGSNYGYTF TGCGCCAGCAGCCTCGGGGGGGGGAGTAACTATGGCTACACCTTC TRBJ1-2 . . TRBV4-3
CASSFGGDMNTEAFF TGTGCCAGCAGCTTCGGGGGGGACATGAACACTGAAGCTTTCTTT TRBJ1-1 . . TRBV7-6
CASSLNYREDYGYTF TGCGCCAGCAGCCTAAACTACAGGGAAGACTATGGCTACACCTTC TRBJ1-2 . . TRBV4-3
CASSLDGFSNTEAFF TGCGCCAGCAGCTTGGATGGGTTTTCGAACACTGAAGCTTTCTTT TRBJ1-1 . . TRBV5-1
CASSLGHLGSRDTGELFF TGCGCCAGCAGCTTGGGCCATTTGGGTTCCAGGGACACCGGGGAGCTGTTTTTT TRBJ2-2 . . TRBV5-1
CASSYSPTDMNTEAFF TGTGCCAGCAGTTACTCTCCGACAGATATGAACACTGAAGCTTTCTTT TRBJ1-1 . . TRBV6-5
CASSQALAGGKETQYF TGCGCCAGCAGCCAAGCCCTAGCGGGGGGGAAAGAGACCCAGTACTTC TRBJ2-5 TRBD2 . TRBV4-1
CASSYSGGPYHNEQFF TGTGCCAGCAGTTACTCAGGGGGGCCCTACCACAATGAGCAGTTCTTC TRBJ2-1 . . TRBV6-5
CAISGTSGGTQYF TGTGCCATCAGTGGGACTAGCGGGGGTACCCAGTACTTC TRBJ2-5 TRBD2 . TRBV10-3
CASSYGTGRADTQYF TGTGCCAGCAGTTACGGGACAGGGCGGGCAGATACGCAGTATTTT TRBJ2-3 TRBD1 . TRBV6-5
CAISREERETQYF TGTGCCATCAGTCGGGAAGAGAGGGAGACCCAGTACTTC TRBJ2-5 . . TRBV10-3
CASSPRAGVVTDTQYF TGTGCCAGCAGCCCTCGAGCGGGGGTTGTGACAGATACGCAGTATTTT TRBJ2-3 TRBD2 . TRBV7-2
CASTDLGQETQYF TGTGCCAGCACAGATCTAGGCCAAGAGACCCAGTACTTC TRBJ2-5 . once TRBV2